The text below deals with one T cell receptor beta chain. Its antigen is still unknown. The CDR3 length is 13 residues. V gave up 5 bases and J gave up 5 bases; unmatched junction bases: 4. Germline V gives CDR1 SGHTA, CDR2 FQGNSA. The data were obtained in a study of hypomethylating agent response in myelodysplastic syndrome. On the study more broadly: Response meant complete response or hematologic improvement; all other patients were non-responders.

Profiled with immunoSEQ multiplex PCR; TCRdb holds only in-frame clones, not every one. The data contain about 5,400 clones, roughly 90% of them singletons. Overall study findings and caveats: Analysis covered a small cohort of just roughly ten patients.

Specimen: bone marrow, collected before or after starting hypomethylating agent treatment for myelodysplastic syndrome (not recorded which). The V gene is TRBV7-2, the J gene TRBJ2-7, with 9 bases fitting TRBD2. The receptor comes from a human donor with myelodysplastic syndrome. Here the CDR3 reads CASSLSGRNEQYF. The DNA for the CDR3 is TGTGCCAGCAGCCTAAGCGGGAGGAACGAGCAGTACTTC.